Listed below are T cell receptor beta chains from one sample, sequenced in a study of cytomegalovirus exposure and HLA in healthy donors. Assay: immunoSEQ multiplex PCR; the TCRdb copy retains only in-frame clones and omits some. The sample has around 300,000 clones; 80% to 90% are singletons. Source material: PBMCs. The origin of the receptors is a woman younger than 35 in good health and CMV-seronegative. Each CDR3 is given with its conserved first and last residue. The D gene is left open where the match is weak. Clone size, where shown, is once, few, many, or a class for clones that have expanded.

V	size	J	D	CDR3	DNA
TRBV5-8	once	TRBJ2-7	NA	CASSLVGGTEDF	TGTGCCAGCAGCTTGGTGGGCGGGACAGAGGATTTC
TRBV6-5	NA	TRBJ2-7	NA	CACGGTKQYF	TGTGCCTGCGGAGGTACCAAGCAGTACTTC
TRBV5-1	NA	TRBJ1-2	NA	CASSFPGHPNYGYTF	TGCGCCAGCAGCTTTCCGGGACATCCTAACTATGGCTACACCTTC
TRBV9	NA	TRBJ2-3	NA	CASSVGGDWVTNTQYF	TGTGCCAGCAGCGTAGGAGGAGACTGGGTTACGAATACGCAGTATTTT
TRBV6-1	once	TRBJ2-1	TRBD2	CASSMTSGPYNEQFF	TGTGCCAGCAGCATGACTAGCGGCCCCTACAATGAGCAGTTCTTC
TRBV5-1	NA	TRBJ2-1	TRBD2	CASSPGTSDEQFF	TGCGCCAGCAGCCCGGGGACTAGCGATGAGCAGTTCTTC
TRBV4-1	NA	TRBJ1-6	NA	CASSQDSFGQSYNSPLHF	TGCGCCAGCAGCCAAGATAGTTTCGGACAGTCATATAATTCACCCCTCCACTTT
TRBV18	NA	TRBJ1-1	TRBD1	CASSPGQGRTEAFF	TGTGCCAGCTCACCAGGACAGGGCAGAACTGAAGCTTTCTTT
TRBV6-6	NA	TRBJ2-1	TRBD2	CATLAGVGGEQFF	TGTGCCACACTAGCGGGAGTAGGAGGTGAGCAGTTCTTC
TRBV5-6	NA	TRBJ1-5	NA	CASSLGRGQPQHF	TGTGCCAGCAGCTTGGGCCGAGGGCAGCCCCAGCATTTT
TRBV7-9	NA	TRBJ1-5	TRBD1	CASSHINVTGGYSNQPQHF	TGTGCCAGCAGCCATATTAACGTGACAGGGGGCTATAGCAATCAGCCCCAGCATTTT
TRBV7-2	NA	TRBJ1-2	TRBD1	CASSLGQGNYGYTF	TGTGCCAGCAGCCTAGGACAGGGAAACTATGGCTACACCTTC
TRBV5-1	NA	TRBJ2-2	NA	CASSSAGTPGELFF	TGCGCCAGCAGCTCGGCGGGGACCCCCGGGGAGCTGTTTTTT
TRBV2	NA	TRBJ1-2	NA	CASSEGVYGYTF	TGTGCCAGCAGTGAAGGAGTCTATGGCTACACCTTC
TRBV11-2	NA	TRBJ1-2	NA	CASSPPTRLGYTF	TGTGCCAGCAGCCCGCCTACTCGCCTTGGCTACACCTTC
TRBV6-5	NA	TRBJ1-2	NA	CASSSRVNYGYTF	TGTGCCAGCAGCTCCCGGGTTAACTATGGCTACACCTTC
TRBV19	NA	TRBJ1-2	TRBD1	CASTLGQGDGYTF	TGTGCCAGTACCCTAGGACAGGGTGATGGCTACACCTTC
TRBV5-4	NA	TRBJ1-4	NA	CADGRETNEKLFF	TGTGCCGACGGCCGGGAGACTAATGAAAAACTGTTTTTT
TRBV5-1	NA	TRBJ2-5	TRBD2	CASSWEEGGGRETQYF	TGCGCCAGCAGCTGGGAAGAGGGCGGGGGACGGGAGACCCAGTACTTC
TRBV2	NA	TRBJ2-7	TRBD2	CASKGLAVTYEQYF	TGTGCCAGCAAGGGACTAGCGGTTACCTACGAGCAGTACTTC
TRBV28	NA	TRBJ2-1	TRBD1	CASSLSRWGQGAQNEQFF	TGTGCCAGCAGTTTATCCCGGTGGGGACAGGGGGCGCAAAATGAGCAGTTCTTC
TRBV4-1	NA	TRBJ1-5	TRBD1	CASSQVGQGGNQPQHF	TGCGCCAGCAGCCAGGTGGGACAGGGTGGAAATCAGCCCCAGCATTTT
TRBV2	NA	TRBJ2-5	TRBD2	CASSEDGGALETQYF	TGTGCCAGCAGTGAAGACGGGGGGGCCCTGGAGACCCAGTACTTC
TRBV7-9	NA	TRBJ2-3	TRBD2	CASSLEAGARDTQYF	TGTGCCAGCAGCTTAGAAGCGGGAGCAAGGGATACGCAGTATTTT
TRBV29-1	NA	TRBJ2-1	TRBD2	CSVEARRGEQGAYNEQFF	TGCAGCGTTGAAGCTCGGCGGGGGGAACAGGGCGCCTACAATGAGCAGTTCTTC
TRBV6-5	NA	TRBJ2-7	TRBD1	CASSPGTGVSYEQYF	TGTGCCAGCAGTCCCGGGACAGGGGTCTCCTACGAGCAGTACTTC
TRBV19	few	TRBJ2-7	TRBD1	CASSMTGGYEQYF	TGTGCCAGTAGTATGACAGGGGGCTACGAGCAGTACTTC
TRBV6-6	NA	TRBJ2-5	NA	CASSMASATQYF	TGTGCCAGCAGTATGGCCAGCGCGACCCAGTACTTC
TRBV11-3	NA	TRBJ2-7	NA	CASSLGRGAYEQYF	TGTGCCAGCAGCTTAGGTCGGGGAGCCTACGAGCAGTACTTC
TRBV7-8	NA	TRBJ1-1	NA	CASSLVAGNTEAFF	TGTGCCAGCAGCTTAGTCGCAGGGAACACTGAAGCTTTCTTT
TRBV28	NA	TRBJ1-5	NA	CASIVVGQGQPQHF	TGTGCCAGCATTGTGGTAGGTCAGGGTCAGCCCCAGCATTTT
TRBV5-6	few	TRBJ1-2	TRBD1	CASSLGQGMGYTF	TGTGCCAGCAGCTTGGGACAGGGGATGGGCTACACCTTC
TRBV5-6	NA	TRBJ2-1	TRBD1	CASSLFSFRDRDPRNEQFF	TGTGCCAGCAGCTTGTTCTCGTTCCGGGACAGGGACCCTCGCAATGAGCAGTTCTTC
TRBV6-4	NA	TRBJ2-7	NA	CASMGAGSEQYF	TGTGCCAGCATGGGGGCTGGGTCCGAGCAGTACTTC
TRBV5-1	NA	TRBJ2-1	TRBD2	CASSRTSVYSYNEQFF	TGCGCCAGCAGCCGGACTAGCGTATATTCCTACAATGAGCAGTTCTTC
TRBV4-1	few	TRBJ1-1	NA	CASSQLATDNTEAFF	TGCGCCAGCAGCCAATTGGCGACAGATAACACTGAAGCTTTCTTT
TRBV27	NA	TRBJ2-2	TRBD1	CASTTLGQGHAGELFF	TGTGCCAGCACGACCCTGGGACAGGGCCACGCCGGGGAGCTGTTTTTT
TRBV6-5	NA	TRBJ1-1	TRBD1	CASSMTGDDTEAFF	TGTGCCAGCAGTATGACAGGGGATGACACTGAAGCTTTCTTT
TRBV14	NA	TRBJ1-2	TRBD1	CASSLSRGTVYGYTF	TGTGCCAGCAGCCTATCCAGGGGGACAGTCTATGGCTACACCTTC
TRBV11-1	NA	TRBJ2-3	TRBD1	CASSPDRGLTDTQYF	TGTGCCAGCAGCCCGGACAGGGGGCTCACAGATACGCAGTATTTT
TRBV6-5	NA	TRBJ1-5	TRBD1	CASSSGTGVQPQHF	TGTGCCAGCAGTTCCGGGACAGGGGTCCAGCCCCAGCATTTT
TRBV7-9	NA	TRBJ1-2	NA	CASSALHRSRGGYTF	TGTGCCAGCAGCGCCCTACATCGCTCGCGGGGTGGCTACACCTTC
TRBV28	NA	TRBJ2-2	NA	CASTPSGELFF	TGTGCCAGCACTCCTAGCGGGGAGCTGTTTTTT
TRBV27	NA	TRBJ1-1	NA	CASSIGGSEAFF	TGTGCCAGCAGTATCGGGGGGTCTGAAGCTTTCTTT